The count of the clone carrying this T cell receptor beta chain is one. Residents of about 25 US areas, aged about 18 to 89 years, made up the participants. Which cohort a participant joined came from the clinical history participants gave. Someone with COVID-19 had been met by exposed participants within 2 weeks before study entry. The data stem from a study of blood T cell repertoires in COVID-19. Germline CDR1 SGHTA, CDR2 FQGNSA. Trimming removed 2 bases from V and 0 bases from J; junction bases left unmatched: 2. The CDR3 has 15 amino acids. Per the original methods: Counts of nucleated cells, estimated from reference gene primer amplification, were obtained. Assay: immunoSEQ multiplex PCR; the TCRdb copy retains only in-frame clones and omits some. From that table come the V and J calls and clone size; the DNA was used to work out D and trimming. There are 330,000 or so clones in the sample; about 88% occur only once, and approximately 1% lies in the top ten.

What was sequenced was PBMCs or T cells enriched from blood (not recorded which). V is TRBV7-2 and J is TRBJ2-7; 9 bases are a match to TRBD2. This TCR was sampled from a woman aged 25-40 years who had been exposed to COVID-19. For the CDR3, the DNA is TGTGCCAGCAGCTTACTAGCGGGAACCTCCTACGAGCAGTACTTC. Residues: CASSLLAGTSYEQYF. The complete variable domain, with remaining parts taken from reference TRBV7-2 and TRBJ2-7, reads GAGVSQSPSNKVTEKGKDVELRCDPISGHTALYWYRQSLGQGLEFLIYFQGNSAPDKSGLPSDRFSAERTGGSVSTLTIQRTQQEDSAVYLCASSLLAGTSYEQYFGPGTRLTVT.